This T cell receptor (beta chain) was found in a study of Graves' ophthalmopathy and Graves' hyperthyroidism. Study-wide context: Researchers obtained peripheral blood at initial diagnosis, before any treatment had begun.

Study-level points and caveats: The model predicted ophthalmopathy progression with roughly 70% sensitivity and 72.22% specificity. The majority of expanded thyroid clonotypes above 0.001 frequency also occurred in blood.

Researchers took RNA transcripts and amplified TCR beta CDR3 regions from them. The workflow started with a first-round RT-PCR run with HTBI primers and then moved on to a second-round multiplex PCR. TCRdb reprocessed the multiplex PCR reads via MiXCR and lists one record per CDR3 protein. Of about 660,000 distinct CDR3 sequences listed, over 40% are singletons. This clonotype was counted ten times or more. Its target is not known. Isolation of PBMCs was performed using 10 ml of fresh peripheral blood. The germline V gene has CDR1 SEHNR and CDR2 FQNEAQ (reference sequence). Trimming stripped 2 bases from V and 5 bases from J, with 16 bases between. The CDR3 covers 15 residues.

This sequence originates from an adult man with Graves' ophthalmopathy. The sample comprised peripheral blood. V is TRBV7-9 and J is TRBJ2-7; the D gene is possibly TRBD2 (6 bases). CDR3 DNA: TGTGCCAGCAGCTTAACACGGGAGAAGGTCGACGAGCAGTACTTC. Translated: CASSLTREKVDEQYF.